The rows below give T cell receptor beta chains drawn from one sample of a study of CD8 T cells in ankylosing spondylitis. TCRdb passed the 5' RACE reads through MiXCR, listing each CDR3 protein once. This repertoire shows some 250,000 distinct CDR3 sequences, 8% to 9.5% found once; its top ten account for about 6.5%. The sample was blood, either unsorted or a sorted T cell fraction (not recorded which). Receptors originate from a male donor with ankylosing spondylitis or in good health (not recorded which). The CDR3 runs from the conserved cysteine through the conserved F or W. The D gene is left open where the match is weak. The size entry is marked missing in some rows and otherwise reads once, few, many or a size class.

j_call: TRBJ1-2; d_call: .; clone_size: many; v_call: TRBV7-9; cdr3_nt: TGTGCCAGCAGCTTCCTGGGAAGTGGTGGCTACACCTTC; cdr3_aa: CASSFLGSGGYTF
j_call: TRBJ1-1; d_call: .; clone_size: many; v_call: TRBV12-3/TRBV12-4; cdr3_nt: TGTGCCAGCCGGACCGTGGACACTGAAGCTTTCTTT; cdr3_aa: CASRTVDTEAFF
j_call: TRBJ1-3; d_call: .; clone_size: many; v_call: TRBV29-1; cdr3_nt: TGCAGCGCAATGGACGGTTACTCTGGAAACACCATATATTTT; cdr3_aa: CSAMDGYSGNTIYF
j_call: TRBJ2-7; d_call: TRBD1; clone_size: .; v_call: TRBV27; cdr3_nt: TGTGCCAGCAGTATGGGACAGGGGGCTTACGAGCAGTACTTC; cdr3_aa: CASSMGQGAYEQYF
j_call: TRBJ2-1; d_call: TRBD2; clone_size: few; v_call: TRBV12-3/TRBV12-4; cdr3_nt: TGTGCCAGCAGTTTAGAGCGGGAGGGCTGGGTGCAGTTCTTC; cdr3_aa: CASSLEREGWVQFF
j_call: TRBJ2-1; d_call: TRBD1; clone_size: .; v_call: TRBV4-2; cdr3_nt: TGTGCCAGCAGCCAGCGGACAGGGGGCTATGAGCAGTTCTTC; cdr3_aa: CASSQRTGGYEQFF
j_call: TRBJ2-1; d_call: TRBD2; clone_size: many; v_call: TRBV12-3/TRBV12-4; cdr3_nt: TGTGCCAGCAGTTTGGGCGGGAGGGATTACAATGAGCAGTTCTTC; cdr3_aa: CASSLGGRDYNEQFF
j_call: TRBJ2-1; d_call: TRBD2; clone_size: many; v_call: TRBV5-4; cdr3_nt: TGTGCCAGCAGCTGGACGGGGGGGGTGGCCTACAATGAGCAGTTCTTC; cdr3_aa: CASSWTGGVAYNEQFF
j_call: TRBJ1-1; d_call: .; clone_size: many; v_call: TRBV5-1; cdr3_nt: TGCGCCAGCAGCTTGCAGGGACCGTCAGGGAACACTGAAGCTTTCTTT; cdr3_aa: CASSLQGPSGNTEAFF
j_call: TRBJ2-2; d_call: .; clone_size: .; v_call: TRBV5-1; cdr3_nt: TGCGCCAGCAGCTTGGAGGTGATAACCGGGGAGCTGTTTTTT; cdr3_aa: CASSLEVITGELFF
j_call: TRBJ2-5; d_call: TRBD1; clone_size: many; v_call: TRBV6-5; cdr3_nt: TGTGCCAGCAGTTACTCGAGACAGGGGGCAGAGACCCAGTACTTC; cdr3_aa: CASSYSRQGAETQYF
j_call: TRBJ2-7; d_call: .; clone_size: few; v_call: TRBV20-1; cdr3_nt: TGCAGTGCTAACATGGGCTCCGAGCAGTACTTC; cdr3_aa: CSANMGSEQYF
j_call: TRBJ2-6; d_call: .; clone_size: few; v_call: TRBV29-1; cdr3_nt: TGCAGCGTTTATAAGTCTGGGGCCAACGTCCTGACTTTC; cdr3_aa: CSVYKSGANVLTF
j_call: TRBJ2-2; d_call: .; clone_size: .; v_call: TRBV7-2; cdr3_nt: TGTGCCAGCAGCCAAAGAGGGGCCGACACCGGGGAGCTGTTTTTT; cdr3_aa: CASSQRGADTGELFF
j_call: TRBJ2-7; d_call: .; clone_size: many; v_call: TRBV6-5; cdr3_nt: TGTGCCAGCAGCTACTCCTACCAGGGAACCTACGAGCAGTACTTC; cdr3_aa: CASSYSYQGTYEQYF
j_call: TRBJ2-1; d_call: .; clone_size: many; v_call: TRBV7-2; cdr3_nt: TGTGCCAGCAGCTTGCGGGACATAACATACAATGAGCAGTTCTTC; cdr3_aa: CASSLRDITYNEQFF
j_call: TRBJ2-7; d_call: TRBD1; clone_size: .; v_call: TRBV5-1; cdr3_nt: TGCGCCAGCAGCTTGGGACAGGGGGCCCACGAGCAGTACTTC; cdr3_aa: CASSLGQGAHEQYF
j_call: TRBJ2-1; d_call: .; clone_size: many; v_call: TRBV6-2/TRBV6-3; cdr3_nt: TGTGCCAGCAGTCTACCCCTTAAGACAGTTAATGAGCAGTTCTTC; cdr3_aa: CASSLPLKTVNEQFF
j_call: TRBJ2-1; d_call: .; clone_size: many; v_call: TRBV29-1; cdr3_nt: TGCAGCGGACAGAGAGTAAACAATGAGCAGTTCTTC; cdr3_aa: CSGQRVNNEQFF
j_call: TRBJ2-1; d_call: .; clone_size: many; v_call: TRBV20-1; cdr3_nt: TGCAGTGCTAGGGACTTCCTCGACAATGAGCAGTTCTTC; cdr3_aa: CSARDFLDNEQFF
j_call: TRBJ2-3; d_call: TRBD2; clone_size: few; v_call: TRBV5-6; cdr3_nt: TGTGCCAGCAGCCTTAGTAGCGGGGAGGCAGATACGCAGTATTTT; cdr3_aa: CASSLSSGEADTQYF
j_call: TRBJ2-7; d_call: .; clone_size: few; v_call: TRBV20-1; cdr3_nt: TGCAGTGCTAGTCCGTACAGGGATACCTACGAGCAGTACTTC; cdr3_aa: CSASPYRDTYEQYF
j_call: TRBJ2-1; d_call: TRBD2; clone_size: many; v_call: TRBV7-2; cdr3_nt: TGTGCCAGCAGCTTCTCGGGGACTAGCGGAGCGTACAATGAGCAGTTCTTC; cdr3_aa: CASSFSGTSGAYNEQFF
j_call: TRBJ1-1; d_call: .; clone_size: many; v_call: TRBV30; cdr3_nt: TGTGCCTGGGTCGCAGGGGCACCTGAAGCTTTCTTT; cdr3_aa: CAWVAGAPEAFF
j_call: TRBJ1-2; d_call: .; clone_size: .; v_call: TRBV30; cdr3_nt: TGTGCCTGGAGTGAGGGAGGTCATGGCTACACCTTC; cdr3_aa: CAWSEGGHGYTF
j_call: TRBJ2-2; d_call: TRBD1; clone_size: many; v_call: TRBV5-1; cdr3_nt: TGCGCCAGCAGCGCCGAGACAGGGTCCACCGGGGAGCTGTTTTTT; cdr3_aa: CASSAETGSTGELFF
j_call: TRBJ2-7; d_call: .; clone_size: many; v_call: TRBV7-2; cdr3_nt: TGTGCCAGCAGCCCCCCCCATTACGAGCAGTACTTC; cdr3_aa: CASSPPHYEQYF
j_call: TRBJ2-3; d_call: TRBD1; clone_size: many; v_call: TRBV6-2/TRBV6-3; cdr3_nt: TGTGCCAGCAGTTACGGACCGGGACAGGGCACAGATACGCAGTATTTT; cdr3_aa: CASSYGPGQGTDTQYF
j_call: TRBJ2-3; d_call: .; clone_size: few; v_call: TRBV5-1; cdr3_nt: TGCGCCAGCAGCCCGGGGGCGGCTAGCGGAGATACGCAGTATTTT; cdr3_aa: CASSPGAASGDTQYF
j_call: TRBJ2-2; d_call: TRBD2; clone_size: many; v_call: TRBV4-2; cdr3_nt: TGTGCCAGCAGCCTCCAGCGGGGGGCCGCCGGGGAGCTGTTTTTT; cdr3_aa: CASSLQRGAAGELFF
j_call: TRBJ2-7; d_call: TRBD2; clone_size: many; v_call: TRBV12-3/TRBV12-4; cdr3_nt: TGTGCCACCAGAAAGGGGACTAGCGGGAGAAGCGAGCAGTACTTC; cdr3_aa: CATRKGTSGRSEQYF
j_call: TRBJ2-1; d_call: .; clone_size: many; v_call: TRBV11-1; cdr3_nt: TGTGCCAGCAGCGCTCTTGGGGGCTTTGGCGGAGGATCCTACAATGAGCAGTTCTTC; cdr3_aa: CASSALGGFGGGSYNEQFF
j_call: TRBJ1-5; d_call: .; clone_size: few; v_call: TRBV20-1; cdr3_nt: TGCAGTGCTAGAGATCATGAGGGGACAAGTAATCAGCCCCAGCATTTT; cdr3_aa: CSARDHEGTSNQPQHF
j_call: TRBJ2-3; d_call: TRBD1; clone_size: many; v_call: TRBV20-1; cdr3_nt: TGCAGTGCCGCCCCGGGACAGATAAGCACAGATACGCAGTATTTT; cdr3_aa: CSAAPGQISTDTQYF
j_call: TRBJ2-1; d_call: TRBD1; clone_size: few; v_call: TRBV4-3; cdr3_nt: TGCGCCAGCAGCCAAGACAGGGGGCCTCGCAATGAGCAGTTCTTC; cdr3_aa: CASSQDRGPRNEQFF
j_call: TRBJ1-1; d_call: .; clone_size: .; v_call: TRBV12-3/TRBV12-4; cdr3_nt: TGTGCCAGCAGTCCCGAGGGGACGGTCCCCACTGAAGCTTTCTTT; cdr3_aa: CASSPEGTVPTEAFF
j_call: TRBJ2-7; d_call: TRBD2; clone_size: many; v_call: TRBV7-2; cdr3_nt: TGTGCCAGCAGCTTAGCTTCTCCGGGACTAGCGGGAGATAGCTACGAGCAGTACTTC; cdr3_aa: CASSLASPGLAGDSYEQYF
j_call: TRBJ1-4; d_call: .; clone_size: many; v_call: TRBV29-1; cdr3_nt: TGCAGCGTAACGCTTAACGGGGAAAAACTGTTTTTT; cdr3_aa: CSVTLNGEKLFF
j_call: TRBJ2-1; d_call: TRBD2; clone_size: many; v_call: TRBV9; cdr3_nt: TGTGCCAGCAGCCCCCGGACTAGCGGGGGCAATGAGCAGTTCTTC; cdr3_aa: CASSPRTSGGNEQFF
j_call: TRBJ1-2; d_call: .; clone_size: many; v_call: TRBV29-1; cdr3_nt: TGCAGCGCCGATACACAGGGCTACTATGGCTACACCTTC; cdr3_aa: CSADTQGYYGYTF
j_call: TRBJ2-5; d_call: .; clone_size: few; v_call: TRBV4-3; cdr3_nt: TGCGCCAGCAGCCAAGACTCCGTTACGGGGACCCAGTACTTC; cdr3_aa: CASSQDSVTGTQYF
j_call: TRBJ2-2; d_call: TRBD2; clone_size: many; v_call: TRBV28; cdr3_nt: TGTGCCAGCAGTTTTTTCCTAGCGGGAGGCACCGGGGAGCTGTTTTTT; cdr3_aa: CASSFFLAGGTGELFF
j_call: TRBJ2-1; d_call: .; clone_size: many; v_call: TRBV18; cdr3_nt: TGTGCCAGCTCACCACTCGTCCGCTCCTACAATGAGCAGTTCTTC; cdr3_aa: CASSPLVRSYNEQFF
j_call: TRBJ2-1; d_call: TRBD2; clone_size: few; v_call: TRBV20-1; cdr3_nt: TGCAGTGCTAGAGATTCCGCTAGCGGGTCCTACAATGAGCAGTTCTTC; cdr3_aa: CSARDSASGSYNEQFF
j_call: TRBJ2-3; d_call: .; clone_size: many; v_call: TRBV12-3/TRBV12-4; cdr3_nt: TGTGCCAGCAGTCCAGAGGCCGGGCAGGGAAACACAGATACGCAGTATTTT; cdr3_aa: CASSPEAGQGNTDTQYF
j_call: TRBJ2-7; d_call: .; clone_size: many; v_call: TRBV7-9; cdr3_nt: TGTGCCAGCAGCTTAAATTCATCCTACGAGCAGTACTTC; cdr3_aa: CASSLNSSYEQYF
j_call: TRBJ1-2; d_call: .; clone_size: few; v_call: TRBV30; cdr3_nt: TGTGCCTGGAGTGTACTGGGGTTAGAGGACCTCTTAGCTAACTATGGCTACACCTTC; cdr3_aa: CAWSVLGLEDLLANYGYTF
j_call: TRBJ2-3; d_call: TRBD2; clone_size: many; v_call: TRBV7-9; cdr3_nt: TGTGCCAGCAGCCCTAGGACTAGCGGGGGGGCGGAAGATACGCAGTATTTT; cdr3_aa: CASSPRTSGGAEDTQYF
j_call: TRBJ2-7; d_call: TRBD2; clone_size: few; v_call: TRBV27; cdr3_nt: TGTGCCAGCAGTTTATTGACTAGCGGTTACTACGAGCAGTACTTC; cdr3_aa: CASSLLTSGYYEQYF
j_call: TRBJ2-7; d_call: .; clone_size: many; v_call: TRBV19; cdr3_nt: TGTGCCAGTAGTCAGAGGAGCTACGAGCAGTACTTC; cdr3_aa: CASSQRSYEQYF
j_call: TRBJ1-2; d_call: TRBD1; clone_size: many; v_call: TRBV12-3/TRBV12-4; cdr3_nt: TGTGCCAGCACCTTCAATCCGACAGGGCGCTACACCTTC; cdr3_aa: CASTFNPTGRYTF
j_call: TRBJ1-6; d_call: .; clone_size: many; v_call: TRBV4-3; cdr3_nt: TGCGCCAGCAGCTCTTCCGGGATCCCAAATTCACCCCTCCACTTT; cdr3_aa: CASSSSGIPNSPLHF